The clone carrying this T cell receptor beta chain was seen at least ten times. Its antigen is unknown. Read coverage stops 3 residues before the CDR3 terminus; the germline J gene supplies the remainder. Sequencing input was equivalent genomic DNA from CVID and controls. Repertoires were generated with immunoSEQ multiplex PCR, while TCRdb's copy carries only in-frame clones and drops some. The data show fewer than 70,000 clones, none appearing only once, with around 1.6% held by the ten largest. The sample originates from a study of T cell clonality in common variable immunodeficiency. Per the germline V gene, CDR1 is SGHNT and CDR2 is YYREEE (reference sequence). Trimming took off 1 base at V and 0 bases at J, with 11 bases between the two ends. The CDR3 is 16 residues long. General study results and limits: CVID patient heterogeneity limited repertoire-clinical complication correlations. CVID subjects shared fewer TCRbeta clones than healthy controls did. Common variable immunodeficiency TCR beta sequences reportedly had fewer deletions and N-nucleotide insertions.

V is TRBV5-4 and J is TRBJ1-3, with D hard to call. Sequenced sample: peripheral blood mononuclear cells. This sequence originates from a person aged 18 to 75 in good health. CDR3: CASSLKASGSGNTIYF. CDR3 bases read: TGTGCCAGCAGCTTGAAGGCCTCGGGCTCTGGAAACACC.